The 25 T cell receptor beta chains in this list originate from one sample, sequenced in a study of T cells in Graves' hyperthyroidism and ophthalmopathy. Using RNA transcripts as the source, TCR beta CDR3 regions were amplified. A first-round RT-PCR of the TCR CDR3 used the HTBI primer set. In TCRdb, the multiplex PCR reads were re-called with MiXCR into one record per CDR3 protein. The sample yields approximately 380,000 distinct CDR3 sequences, over 11% seen once. Source material: blood. These receptors were collected from a man aged 45-60 years with Graves' ophthalmopathy.

The chain is built from TRBV29-1 and TRBJ2-6, with D possibly TRBD1 on 5 matching bases. Trimming took 7 bases from V and 2 from J, leaving 12 bases between them. Germline CDR1 SQVTM, CDR2 ANQGSEA. The CDR3 contains 14 residues. The CDR3 spells CSAEEGAGANVLTF. CDR3 nucleotide sequence: TGCAGCGCCGAAGAAGGGGCTGGGGCCAACGTCCTGACTTTC. Full variable domain (rest looked up from reference TRBV29-1 and TRBJ2-6): SAVISQKPSRDICQRGTSLTIQCQVDSQVTMMFWYRQQPGQSLTLIATANQGSEATYESGFVIDKFPISRPNLTFSTLTVSNMSPEDSSIYLCSAEEGAGANVLTFGAGSRLTVL.

Only a few counts were recorded for this clonotype. The CDR3 DNA reads TGTGCCAGCAGTGAATTAACTAGCGGGAGGGTAGATCAAGAGACCCAGTACTTC. Residues: CASSELTSGRVDQETQYF. The chain uses TRBV25-1 and TRBJ2-5; 13 positions match TRBD2. CDR1 is MGHDK, CDR2 SYGVNS, per germline. Trimming took 1 base from V and 2 from J; bases not matched to a gene: 7. The CDR3 runs 18 residues.

This clonotype has at least ten counts. As DNA, the CDR3 is TGTGCCAGCATGGCAGGCCCCTACGAGCAGTACTTC. It is translated as CASMAGPYEQYF. The chain carries TRBV2 and TRBJ2-7, with D unclear. Per the germline V gene, CDR1 is SNHLY and CDR2 is FYNNEI. V lost 7 bases and J 2 bases, leaving 9 bases between the germline ends. The CDR3 covers 12 residues.

The chain is built from TRBV6-1 and TRBJ2-1, with TRBD2 as a possible D gene (5 bases). Germline assignment: CDR1 MNHNS and CDR2 SASEGT. The CDR3 length is 16 residues. Trimming stripped 3 bases from V and 6 bases from J, with 18 bases between. DNA of the CDR3: TGTGCCAGCAGTGATAGTGAGGCTAGCCGAAGCAATGAGCAGTTCTTC. Residues: CASSDSEASRSNEQFF.

This clonotype was seen a few times. The chain couples TRBV28 to TRBJ1-2; TRBD1 agrees at 7 bases. J gave up 4 bases and V 6 bases, and 8 bases lay outside the gene matches. Looked up from germline, CDR1 is MDHEN and CDR2 is SYDVKM. The length of the CDR3 is 14 residues. Here the CDR3 reads CASRYRRGIYGYTF. The CDR3 DNA follows: TGTGCCAGCAGATATCGCAGGGGGATCTATGGCTACACCTTC.

The rearrangement uses TRBV27 and TRBJ2-3, with D unclear. Trimming stripped 0 bases from V and 0 bases from J, with 13 bases between. The CDR3 runs to 17 residues. Germline loops: CDR1 MNHEY, CDR2 SMNVEV (reference sequence). CDR3 amino acids: CASSLSPSVGSTDTQYF. CDR3 DNA sequence: TGTGCCAGCAGTTTATCCCCGTCTGTGGGTAGCACAGATACGCAGTATTTT.

This clonotype occurred a few times. This rearrangement joins TRBV6-1 to TRBJ1-1, with D unresolved. In germline, CDR1 is MNHNS, CDR2 SASEGT. V lost 10 bases and J lost 6, with 27 bases in between. The CDR3 runs 16 residues. CDR3 in DNA: TGTGCCACCCACTCTACGAGGGCGGAGACGCGCGCTGAAGCTTTCTTT. Translation: CATHSTRAETRAEAFF.

The rearrangement links TRBV9 to TRBJ2-1; 10 bases map to TRBD2. This CDR3 contains 17 residues. Germline trimming cut 0 bases from V and 7 bases from J; bases unmatched to any gene: 10. Germline CDR1 and CDR2: SGDLS and YYNGEE. CDR3 sequence: CASSVESGRALGNEQFF. Written as DNA, the CDR3 is TGTGCCAGCAGCGTAGAGAGCGGGAGGGCGTTGGGTAATGAGCAGTTCTTC.

This clonotype was detected many times. The rearrangement joins TRBV20-1 to TRBJ2-1; TRBD2 is a possible D gene (6 bases). The CDR3 consists of 14 residues. Trimming shortened V by 7 bases and J by 6 bases, and 19 bases separated the two germline ends. Per the germline V gene, CDR1 is DFQATT and CDR2 is SNEGSKA (reference sequence). As DNA, the CDR3 is TGCAGTGTCACGCGCTCTAGCGTTTTCAATGAGCAGTTCTTC. This sequence encodes CSVTRSSVFNEQFF.

The J gene is TRBJ2-5, the V gene TRBV20-1, with 9 bases identical to TRBD1. V lost 6 bases, J lost 5 bases, and 10 bases stayed unmatched. CDR3 size: 14 residues. Per the germline V gene, CDR1 is DFQATT and CDR2 is SNEGSKA (reference sequence). CDR3: CSAYPQGASETQYF. The CDR3 nucleotides read TGCAGTGCGTATCCACAGGGGGCTTCGGAGACCCAGTACTTC.

As regards this clonotype: One end of the junction fails to match germline, which may point to a read error. The chain recombines TRBV7-9 with TRBJ2-7; 7 bases map to TRBD1. This CDR3 contains 13 residues. The germline V gene has CDR1 SEHNR and CDR2 FQNEAQ (reference sequence). CDR3 DNA: TGTGCCAGCAGCTTAGAAGGGGGCTACGAGCAGCACTTC. Protein sequence: CASSLEGGYEQHF.

This clonotype was observed at least ten times. The J gene is TRBJ2-7, the V gene TRBV6-5, with 12 positions matching TRBD2. Germline loops: CDR1 MNHEY, CDR2 SVGAGI. Trimming cost V 7 bases and J 4 bases; bases outside gene matches: 5. The CDR3 length is 14 residues. CDR3 loop: CASTRLAGDYEQYF. DNA for the CDR3: TGTGCCAGCACCAGACTAGCGGGAGATTACGAGCAGTACTTC.

CDR3 nucleotide sequence: TGCGCCAGCAGCTTTAACCATGAGCAGTTCTTC. This sequence encodes CASSFNHEQFF. The chain is built from TRBV5-1 and TRBJ2-1; no definite D call. The CDR3 length is 11 residues. Trimming left V 2 bases short and J 8 bases short, with 5 bases between. Germline V gene data show CDR1 as SGHRS and CDR2 as YFSETQ.

This clonotype was seen at least ten times. The genes are TRBV30 and TRBJ2-1, with a weak D call TRBD2 (6 bases). Trimming took off 5 bases at V and 7 bases at J, with 18 bases between the two ends. Germline CDR1 reads GTSNPN; CDR2 reads SVGIG (reference sequence). The CDR3 runs to 14 residues. DNA for the CDR3: TGTGCCTGGGACGCAACTAGCACGGGAAATGAGCAGTTCTTC. This sequence encodes CAWDATSTGNEQFF.

The chain has TRBV4-1 and TRBJ2-6; TRBD1 agrees at 7 bases. There are 16 residues in the CDR3. Germline V gene data show CDR1 as MGHRA and CDR2 as YSYEKL. The ends lost 1 base at V and 3 bases at J; junction bases unmatched: 3. In DNA, the CDR3 is TGCGCCAGCAGCCAAGGGACAGGTGGTGGGGCCAACGTCCTGACTTTC. Protein: CASSQGTGGGANVLTF.

About this clonotype itself: At one end, the junction sequence differs from germline, possibly due to a read error. The gene calls are TRBV4-1 and TRBJ2-1; possibly TRBD2 for D (5 bases). The length of the CDR3 is 16 residues. Germline V lookup: CDR1 MGHRA, CDR2 YSYEKL. DNA of the CDR3: TGCGCCGGCAGCCAAGCGAGTTCTAGCTCCGACAATGAGCAGTTCTTC. Translating it yields CAGSQASSSSDNEQFF.

In this sample, this clonotype turned up a few times. This chain connects TRBV20-1 to TRBJ1-6, with 7 bases fitting TRBD1. The CDR3 has 15 residues. The germline gives CDR1 DFQATT, CDR2 SNEGSKA (reference sequence). V lost 6 bases to trimming and J lost 6 bases; unmatched junction nucleotides: 11. The CDR3 sequence is CSANRGVMLNSPLHF. CDR3 in DNA: TGCAGTGCGAACAGGGGCGTAATGCTTAATTCACCCCTCCACTTT.

This clonotype was counted a few times. The chain combines TRBV5-1 with TRBJ2-1, with TRBD1 identical over 9 bases. The CDR3 length is 19 residues. Trimming took 0 bases from V and 3 from J; bases not matched to a gene: 13. The germline V gene has CDR1 SGHRS and CDR2 YFSETQ. The CDR3 DNA is TGCGCCAGCAGCTTGGCCCACAGGGGGCGAATGCAGGGCTACAATGAGCAGTTCTTC. It yields the protein CASSLAHRGRMQGYNEQFF.

The rearrangement joins TRBV5-6 to TRBJ2-3, with TRBD2 as a possible D gene (6 bases). Germline assignment: CDR1 SGHDT and CDR2 YYEEEE. This CDR3 comprises 14 residues. Trimming shortened V by 2 bases and J by 5 bases, and 12 bases separated the two germline ends. The CDR3 spells CASSLIRGLDTQYF. CDR3 in DNA: TGTGCCAGCAGCTTAATTCGGGGGTTAGATACGCAGTATTTT.

In this sample, this clonotype turned up many times. The rearrangement uses TRBV2 and TRBJ2-7; no definite D call. Per germline, CDR1 SNHLY and CDR2 FYNNEI. This CDR3 contains 12 residues. Trimming removed 2 bases at V and 3 bases at J, with 5 bases between. The CDR3 sequence: CASSESYYEQYF. CDR3 DNA: TGTGCCAGCAGTGAATCGTACTACGAGCAGTACTTC. The full variable domain, in which reference TRBV2 and TRBJ2-7 provide the parts outside the CDR3, is EPEVTQTPSHQVTQMGQEVILRCVPISNHLYFYWYRQILGQKVEFLVSFYNNEISEKSEIFDDQFSVERPDGSNFTLKIRSTKLEDSAMYFCASSESYYEQYFGPGTRLTVT.

With regard to this clonotype: This clone may be a read error of a much larger clone one base away. The chain joins TRBV6-1 to TRBJ2-3; 12 nucleotides match TRBD2. Germline CDR1 reads MNHNS; CDR2 reads SASEGT. The CDR3 totals 14 residues. Unmatched junction bases numbered 6, after V lost 10 bases and J lost 4 bases. This CDR3 reads CAIRLAGVPDTQYF. The CDR3 DNA follows: TGTGCCATACGACTAGCGGGAGTACCAGATACGCAGTATTTT.

A note on this clonotype: A much bigger clone sits one base away, suggesting this may be a read error. The CDR3 DNA reads as TGTGCCAGCAGCTTAGATGAGCTAGCGCGGGCAGAGACCCTGTACTTC. Its protein product is CASSLDELARAETLYF. The rearrangement uses TRBV7-9 and TRBJ2-5; weak D call: TRBD2 (6 bases). The CDR3 is made up of 16 amino acids. Germline V gene sequence: CDR1 SEHNR, CDR2 FQNEAQ (reference sequence).

This clonotype was picked up a small number of times. V and J are TRBV20-1 and TRBJ2-2; 11 nucleotides agree with TRBD2. From germline, CDR1 is DFQATT and CDR2 SNEGSKA (reference sequence). The CDR3 has 15 amino acids. V lost 0 bases and J lost 8; bases outside the gene matches: 5. The CDR3 is CSARDTSGRGGELFF. The CDR3 nucleotides read TGCAGTGCTAGAGATACTAGCGGGAGAGGTGGGGAGCTGTTTTTT.

This rearrangement joins TRBV19 to TRBJ2-7; no definite D call. Germline assignment: CDR1 LNHDA and CDR2 SQIVND (reference sequence). The CDR3 extends over 13 amino acids. Trimming left V 9 bases short and J 0 bases short, with 12 bases between. The CDR3 DNA is TGTGCCAGCAACGGCAGAAACTCCTACGAGCAGTACTTC. This encodes CASNGRNSYEQYF.

This clonotype was seen only a few times. This chain links TRBV28 with TRBJ2-6; possibly TRBD2 for D (5 bases). In germline, CDR1 is MDHEN, CDR2 SYDVKM. With 3 bases removed from V and 4 bases from J, the gap between germline ends came to 10 bases. The CDR3 totals 15 residues. The CDR3 here is CASSFSGFGANVLTF. CDR3 in DNA: TGTGCCAGCAGTTTCAGCGGATTCGGGGCCAACGTCCTGACTTTC.